These 17 T cell receptor beta chains were all obtained from the same sample, sequenced in a study of blood T cell repertoires in COVID-19. Generated by immunoSEQ multiplex PCR, the TCRdb table keeps only in-frame clones and is missing some. The sample contains approximately 300,000 clones, more than 80% of which appear only once. What was sequenced was peripheral blood. The origin of the receptors is a woman aged 35 to 49 with acute or convalescent COVID-19.

The chain couples TRBV9 to TRBJ1-5; D is unclear. The V end lost 4 bases, the J end lost 3 bases, and 5 bases lay between the germline ends. Germline loops: CDR1 SGDLS, CDR2 YYNGEE. The length of the CDR3 is 12 residues. The CDR3 sequence is CASSKPNQPQHF. The CDR3 DNA reads TGTGCCAGCAGCAAGCCCAATCAGCCCCAGCATTTT.

The chain uses TRBV12-3 or TRBV12-4 and TRBJ1-1; possible D gene TRBD1, 6 bases. The CDR3 has 11 amino acids. V was shortened by 6 bases and J by 10 bases, with 12 bases between the two germline ends. The CDR3 region has the DNA TGTGCCAGCAGACCGGGACAAGGAGCTTTCTTT. Protein sequence: CASRPGQGAFF.

The chain recombines TRBV7-2 with TRBJ1-5; no firm D call. The CDR3 length is 13 residues. Between the trimmed V and J ends, which lost 4 bases and 2 bases, there was a span of 6 bases. Germline CDR1 reads SGHTA; CDR2 reads FQGNSA. The CDR3 is CASSSYGNQPQHF. For the CDR3, the DNA is TGTGCCAGCAGCTCCTACGGCAATCAGCCCCAGCATTTT.

The V and J genes are TRBV12-3 or TRBV12-4 and TRBJ2-4; D gene uncertain. The CDR3 has 13 amino acids. The V and J ends lost 5 bases and 8 bases respectively, with 13 bases between them. The DNA for the CDR3 is TGTGCCAGCAGTGGCGGAAGGAGAGACATTCAGTACTTC. Encoded protein: CASSGGRRDIQYF.

The chain is built from TRBV19 and TRBJ1-3, with 7 positions matching TRBD1. The CDR3 is 16 residues long. Germline trimming cut 5 bases from V and 3 bases from J; bases unmatched to any gene: 10. The germline gives CDR1 LNHDA, CDR2 SQIVND (reference sequence). This CDR3 reads CASSLASTGFGNTIYF. As DNA, the CDR3 is TGTGCCAGTAGTCTTGCCTCGACAGGGTTTGGAAACACCATATATTTT.

V usage is TRBV12-3 or TRBV12-4 and J usage is TRBJ1-1; D is perhaps TRBD1 (5 bases). The V and J ends lost 6 bases and 8 bases respectively, with 13 bases between them. The CDR3 spans 12 residues. The CDR3 DNA sequence: TGTGCCAGCAGCTGGAAGGGGAACGAAGCTTTCTTT. Protein: CASSWKGNEAFF.

V usage is TRBV19 and J usage is TRBJ1-2, with TRBD1 as a possible D gene (5 bases). CDR1 is LNHDA, CDR2 SQIVND, per germline (reference sequence). Deletions cut 8 bases from V and 4 bases from J, with 14 bases between. This CDR3 is built from 13 residues. Here the CDR3 DNA reads TGTGCCAGTGAAGGGGCAGTGAGCTATGGCTACACCTTC. Its protein product is CASEGAVSYGYTF.

The chain uses TRBV10-3 and TRBJ1-2, with 10 bases matching TRBD1. The junction had 7 bases not matched to a gene; V was cut back by 3 bases and J by 6 bases. The CDR3 extends over 15 amino acids. Germline lookup yields CDR1 ENHRY and CDR2 SYGVKD. The CDR3, as DNA: TGTGCCATCAGTGAAGCAGACAGGGGGCGTGATGGCTACACCTTC. This gives the protein CAISEADRGRDGYTF.

In its sample, this clone was seen a few times. CDR3 nucleotides: TGTGCCAGCAGCTTCCCACAAGACCGACAGGGACCTGGCGAGCAGTACGTC. Translating it yields CASSFPQDRQGPGEQYV. The rearrangement uses TRBV11-2 and TRBJ2-7; 7 nucleotides align to TRBD1. In germline, CDR1 is SGHAT, CDR2 FQNNGV. CDR3 length: 17 residues. The junction had 17 bases not matched to a gene; V was cut back by 3 bases and J by 6 bases.

This clone appeared once. The chain uses TRBV10-3 and TRBJ1-4; TRBD1 matches 7 bases. The germline CDR1 and CDR2 sequences are ENHRY and SYGVKD. V was clipped by 10 bases and J by 6 bases; unmatched bases: 8. This CDR3 region has 13 residues. Here the CDR3 reads CATQRGLDEKLFF. CDR3 DNA: TGTGCCACCCAAAGGGGGCTCGATGAAAAACTGTTTTTT.

The J gene is TRBJ2-7, the V gene TRBV2; a possible D gene is TRBD2 (5 bases). V lost 3 bases and J lost 6, with 9 bases in between. Germline CDR1 SNHLY, CDR2 FYNNEI. The CDR3 covers 12 residues. DNA for the CDR3: TGTGCCAGCAGTGAGGTAGGGAGCGAGCAGTACGTC. Amino acids: CASSEVGSEQYV.

The chain carries TRBV7-9 and TRBJ1-3; 9 bases match TRBD1. The ends lost 2 bases at V and 4 bases at J; junction bases unmatched: 6. The CDR3 length is 16 residues. Germline V gene data show CDR1 as SEHNR and CDR2 as FQNEAQ (reference sequence). The CDR3 nucleotides are TGTGCCAGCAGCTTAACCGGGGACAGGGAAGGAAACACCATATATTTT. Translated, it gives CASSLTGDREGNTIYF.

The chain employs TRBV5-4 and TRBJ2-1; 7 bases map to TRBD2. The CDR3 sequence is 16 residues long. J lost 3 bases, V lost 5 bases, and 11 bases had no gene match. Germline lookup yields CDR1 SGHNT and CDR2 YYREEE (reference sequence). The CDR3 DNA is TGTGCCAGCAGTTCCCCACGGGGGGACTACTACAATGAGCAGTTCTTC. It translates to CASSSPRGDYYNEQFF.

The chain couples TRBV6-2 or TRBV6-3 to TRBJ1-2; a weak D match, TRBD1 (5 bases). This CDR3 is 17 amino acids long. The germline V gene has CDR1 MNHEY and CDR2 SVGEGT. V lost 2 bases to trimming and J lost 5 bases, with 21 bases between them. The CDR3 loop reads CASSYVGSRASSYGYTF. The CDR3 DNA is TGTGCCAGCAGTTACGTCGGCTCCAGGGCCTCGAGTTATGGCTACACCTTC.

This clone was seen a few times. This sample includes further DNA sequences coding for the same CDR3. The chain carries TRBV6-5 and TRBJ2-7; D possibly corresponds to TRBD1 (6 bases). The CDR3 is made up of 13 amino acids. Germline CDR1 and CDR2: MNHEY and SVGAGI. V lost 0 bases, J lost 6 bases, and 9 bases lay in between. CDR3 loop: CASSYSKGGEQYV. The CDR3 region has the DNA TGTGCCAGCAGTTACTCGAAAGGGGGCGAGCAGTACGTC.

This clone appeared once. The chain uses TRBV5-1 and TRBJ2-7, with TRBD2 matching over 7 bases. This CDR3 has 14 amino acids. CDR1 SGHRS and CDR2 YFSETQ come from the germline V gene. V lost 4 bases to trimming and J lost 5 bases; unmatched junction nucleotides: 9. The chain's CDR3 is CASSRTGGGNEQYV. As DNA, the CDR3 is TGCGCCAGCAGCAGAACCGGGGGAGGGAACGAGCAGTACGTC.

V is TRBV27 and J is TRBJ1-1, with TRBD1 as a possible D gene (6 bases). This CDR3 is built from 15 residues. Germline V gives CDR1 MNHEY, CDR2 SMNVEV (reference sequence). V lost 1 base to trimming and J lost 1 base, with 10 bases between them. For the CDR3, the DNA is TGTGCCAGCAGTTTATTCGGACAGCCGAACACTGAAGCTTTCTTT. Protein product: CASSLFGQPNTEAFF.